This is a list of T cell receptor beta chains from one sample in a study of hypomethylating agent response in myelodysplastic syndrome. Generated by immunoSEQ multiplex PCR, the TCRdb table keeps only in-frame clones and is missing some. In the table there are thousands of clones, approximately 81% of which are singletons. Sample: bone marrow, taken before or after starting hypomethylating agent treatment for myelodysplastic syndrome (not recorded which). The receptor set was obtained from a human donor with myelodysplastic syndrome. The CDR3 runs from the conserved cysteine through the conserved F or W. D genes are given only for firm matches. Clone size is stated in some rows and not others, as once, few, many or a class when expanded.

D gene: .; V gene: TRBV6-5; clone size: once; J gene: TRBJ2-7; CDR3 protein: CASSPDRSTSYEQYF; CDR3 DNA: TGTGCCAGCAGTCCAGACAGGTCGACCTCCTACGAGCAGTACTTC
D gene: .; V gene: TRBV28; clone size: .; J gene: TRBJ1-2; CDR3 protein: CASSTGQQLYGYTF; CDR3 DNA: TGTGCCAGCAGTACCGGACAGCAGCTTTATGGCTACACCTTC
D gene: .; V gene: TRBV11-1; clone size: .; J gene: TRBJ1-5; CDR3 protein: CASSLAGTGQPQHF; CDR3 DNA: TGTGCCAGCAGCTTAGCCGGGACGGGTCAGCCCCAGCATTTT
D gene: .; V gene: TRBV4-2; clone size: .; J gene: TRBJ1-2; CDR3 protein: CASSQDPAEPDYGYTF; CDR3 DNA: TGTGCCAGCAGCCAAGATCCCGCGGAGCCCGACTATGGCTACACCTTC
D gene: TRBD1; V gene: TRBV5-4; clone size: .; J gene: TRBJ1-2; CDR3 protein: CASSGDRGLSNYGYTF; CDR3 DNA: TGTGCCAGCAGCGGAGACAGGGGGCTGAGTAACTATGGCTACACCTTC
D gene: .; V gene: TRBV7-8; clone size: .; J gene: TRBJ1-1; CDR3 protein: CASSLGGGNTEAFF; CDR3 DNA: TGTGCCAGCAGCTTAGGGGGAGGGAACACTGAAGCTTTCTTT
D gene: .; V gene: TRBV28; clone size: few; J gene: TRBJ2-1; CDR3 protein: CASSLHQEGGNEQFF; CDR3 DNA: TGTGCCAGCAGTTTGCACCAGGAGGGTGGCAATGAGCAGTTCTTC
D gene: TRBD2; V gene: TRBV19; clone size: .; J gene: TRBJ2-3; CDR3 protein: CASKTSGRFGDTQYF; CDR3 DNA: TGTGCCAGTAAGACTAGCGGGAGATTCGGAGATACGCAGTATTTT
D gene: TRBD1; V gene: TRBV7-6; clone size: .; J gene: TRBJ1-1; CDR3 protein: CASSDRVGGNTEAFF; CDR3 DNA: TGTGCCAGCAGCGACAGGGTGGGAGGGAACACTGAAGCTTTCTTT
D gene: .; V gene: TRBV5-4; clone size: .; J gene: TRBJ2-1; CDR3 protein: CASSRGTGLVHEQFF; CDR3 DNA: TGTGCCAGCAGCCGTGGGACAGGACTAGTCCATGAGCAGTTCTTC
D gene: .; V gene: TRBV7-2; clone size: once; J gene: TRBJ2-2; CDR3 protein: CASSFRRAGELFF; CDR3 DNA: TGTGCCAGCAGCTTCAGGAGGGCCGGGGAGCTGTTTTTT
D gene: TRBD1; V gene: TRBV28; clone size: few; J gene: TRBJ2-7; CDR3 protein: CASLRDSYEQYF; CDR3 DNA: TGTGCCAGCCTCCGGGACAGCTACGAGCAGTACTTC
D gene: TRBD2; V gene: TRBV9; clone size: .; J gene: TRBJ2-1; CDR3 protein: CASTAASGRDNEQFF; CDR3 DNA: TGTGCCAGCACCGCCGCTAGCGGGAGGGACAATGAGCAGTTCTTC
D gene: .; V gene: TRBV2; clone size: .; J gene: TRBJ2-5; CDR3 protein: CASSERGRWTETQYF; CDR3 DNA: TGTGCCAGCAGTGAGAGAGGCCGGTGGACAGAGACCCAGTACTTC
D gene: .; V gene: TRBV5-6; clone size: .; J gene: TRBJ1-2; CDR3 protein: CASSLSVTANYGYTF; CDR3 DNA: TGTGCCAGCAGCTTGTCCGTGACTGCTAACTATGGCTACACCTTC
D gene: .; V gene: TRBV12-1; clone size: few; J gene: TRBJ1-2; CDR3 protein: CASSFGQDGYGYTF; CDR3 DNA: TGTGCCAGCAGCTTTGGACAGGATGGCTATGGCTACACCTTC
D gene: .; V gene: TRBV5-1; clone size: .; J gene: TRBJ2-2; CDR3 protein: CASSLGRANTGELFF; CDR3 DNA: TGCGCCAGCAGCTTGGGCCGGGCGAACACCGGGGAGCTGTTTTTT
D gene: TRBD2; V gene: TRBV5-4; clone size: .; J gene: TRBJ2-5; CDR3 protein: CASSHNGLAGVETQYF; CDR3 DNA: TGTGCCAGCAGCCATAACGGACTAGCGGGAGTAGAGACCCAGTACTTC
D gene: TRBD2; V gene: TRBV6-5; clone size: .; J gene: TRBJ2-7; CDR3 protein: CASRRYTSGEYEQYF; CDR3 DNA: TGTGCCAGCAGAAGATATACTAGCGGGGAATACGAGCAGTACTTC
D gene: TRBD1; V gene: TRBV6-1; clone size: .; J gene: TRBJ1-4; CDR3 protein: CASSGTGGDPGEKLFF; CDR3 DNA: TGTGCCAGCAGTGGGACAGGGGGCGATCCCGGTGAAAAACTGTTTTTT
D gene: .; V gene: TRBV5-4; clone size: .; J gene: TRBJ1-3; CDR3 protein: CASSLGGGNGNTIYF; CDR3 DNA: TGTGCCAGCAGCTTGGGAGGGGGTAATGGAAACACCATATATTTT
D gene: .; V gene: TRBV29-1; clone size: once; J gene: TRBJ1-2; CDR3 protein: CSVREQYVPGGYTF; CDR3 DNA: TGCAGCGTCAGAGAGCAGTATGTGCCGGGTGGCTACACCTTC
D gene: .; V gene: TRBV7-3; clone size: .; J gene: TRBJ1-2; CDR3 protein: CASSATGYGYTF; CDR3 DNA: TGTGCCAGCAGCGCGACAGGTTATGGCTACACCTTC
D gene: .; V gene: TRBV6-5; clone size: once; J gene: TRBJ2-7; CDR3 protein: CASSSGTGLNF; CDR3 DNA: TGTGCCAGCAGTTCCGGAACAGGTTTGAACTTC
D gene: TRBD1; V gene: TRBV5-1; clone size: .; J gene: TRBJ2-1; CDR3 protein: CASSNDRVDYNEQFF; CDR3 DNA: TGCGCCAGCAGCAACGACAGGGTGGATTACAATGAGCAGTTCTTC
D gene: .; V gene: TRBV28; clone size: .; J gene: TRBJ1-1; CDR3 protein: CASTTRVTEAFF; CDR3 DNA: TGTGCCAGCACCACCCGGGTCACTGAAGCTTTCTTT
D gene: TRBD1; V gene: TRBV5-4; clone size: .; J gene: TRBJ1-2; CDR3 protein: CASSLVDRDDGYTF; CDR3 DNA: TGTGCCAGCAGCTTGGTGGACAGGGACGATGGCTACACCTTC
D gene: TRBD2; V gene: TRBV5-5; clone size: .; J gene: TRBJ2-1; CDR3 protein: CASSSGAGGPDEQFF; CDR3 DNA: TGTGCCAGCAGCTCGGGAGCGGGAGGGCCGGATGAGCAGTTCTTC
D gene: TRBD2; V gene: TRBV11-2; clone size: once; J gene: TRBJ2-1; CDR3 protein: CASSPRTSGSSYNEQFF; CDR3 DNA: TGTGCCAGCAGCCCTAGGACTAGCGGGAGCTCCTACAATGAGCAGTTCTTC
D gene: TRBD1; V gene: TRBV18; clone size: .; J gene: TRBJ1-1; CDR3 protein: CASSPLTGHEAFF; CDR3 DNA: TGTGCCAGCTCACCATTGACAGGGCATGAAGCTTTCTTT
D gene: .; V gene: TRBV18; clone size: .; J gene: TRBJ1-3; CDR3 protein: CASSPLDLRGNTIYF; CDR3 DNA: TGTGCCAGCTCACCATTAGACCTCAGGGGAAACACCATATATTTT
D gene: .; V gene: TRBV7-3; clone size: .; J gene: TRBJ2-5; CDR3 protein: CASARGVRETQYF; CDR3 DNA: TGTGCCAGCGCGAGGGGGGTCCGAGAGACCCAGTACTTC
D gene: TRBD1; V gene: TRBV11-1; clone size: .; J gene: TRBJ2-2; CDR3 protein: CASSFPPGTGNTGELFF; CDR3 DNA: TGTGCCAGCAGCTTCCCCCCCGGGACAGGAAACACCGGGGAGCTGTTTTTT